The present T cell receptor beta chain was sequenced within a study of T cell responses to AZD1222 COVID-19 vaccine. Study in general: Second-dose intervals of approximately 4 or approximately 12 weeks were pooled. Study-wide points: There were vaccine-associated CD4 TCRs across spike, dominant at 160-218 and 743-854. Among the donors, most were white British and more were female, and clonal diversity was possibly underestimated. Spike-specific TCRs gained breadth and depth after people received two AZD1222 doses.

The germline V gene encodes CDR1 MGHRA and CDR2 YSYEKL. V was clipped by 4 bases and J by 7 bases; unmatched bases: 2. The CDR3 covers 14 residues. As for this clone: Its antigen is currently unknown.

Measured with immunoSEQ multiplex PCR; TCRdb has only the in-frame clones, and not every one. The sample gives about 110,000 clones, around 84% of which show up once; over 3% is in the top ten. The material sequenced was peripheral blood, taken on day 0 of AZD1222 vaccination. The chain carries TRBV4-1 and TRBJ1-6; 9 bases match TRBD1. The source of this sequence is an adult in good health. In nucleotides, the CDR3 is TGCGCCAGCAGCCTGGGACAGGGAAATTCACCCCTCCACTTT. Translating it yields CASSLGQGNSPLHF.